The T cell receptor beta chain under discussion was sequenced for a study of shared clonotypes between healthy human individuals. About this clone: Antigen specificity is unknown.

This CDR3 spans 15 amino acids. The germline gives CDR1 SGHTA, CDR2 FQGNSA. V lost 3 bases, J lost 4 bases, and 7 bases stayed unmatched. The authors distributed each subset's genomic DNA evenly over several immunoSEQ plates. As processed by the authors: ImmunoSEQ output lacked quality scores and full-length reads, limiting matched filtering. Some clones are missing from TCRdb's copy, which holds only in-frame ones; the method was immunoSEQ multiplex PCR. The DNA gave D and trimming, while V, J and clone size come from that table. This table has 2.3 million or so clones, more than 85% appearing once. General study points: Sequencing depth was expected to influence donor clonotype sharing.

The clonotype originates from a man younger than 35 in good health. Some clones in this sample may be carry-over from other donors' samples. Sequencing was done on a sample of naive CD4+ T cells from PBMCs. The subset denotes: CD45RA+ positively selected. The rearrangement uses TRBV7-2 and TRBJ2-7, with 9 positions matching TRBD2. The CDR3: CASSFARGRVYEQYF. The CDR3 nucleotides read TGTGCCAGCAGCTTTGCCCGCGGGAGGGTGTACGAGCAGTACTTC.